This T cell receptor beta chain was found in a study of cytomegalovirus exposure and HLA in healthy donors. On the study more broadly: Of a few hundred genotyped donors, 81% grouped in the Caucasian-associated ancestry cluster. Study results and limitations: TCR sequences were mostly rare, though some public TCRs occurred in many donors. Cytomegalovirus status was reportedly diagnosed by the classifier with high sensitivity and specificity.

For this clone: Its antigen is still unknown.

Trimming stripped 4 bases from V and 3 bases from J, with 24 bases between. CDR3 size: 19 residues. The germline CDR1 and CDR2 sequences are SGHVS and FNYEAQ. PCR amplification relied on 60 Vbeta primers (plus 13 Jbeta primers). Original processing methods: The count from a later analysis was some 83 million unique TCR beta chains, some 12 million of them shared. This table comes from immunoSEQ multiplex PCR, and its TCRdb copy is limited to in-frame clones, with some not included. Clone size and the V and J calls come from that table; the DNA yielded D and trimming. The data show around 130,000 clones, about two thirds seen once.

The chain is built from TRBV7-6 and TRBJ2-2, with D possibly matching TRBD1 (6 bases). This TCR derives from a woman aged 60-75 years in good health and CMV-seropositive. The sequenced sample consisted of PBMCs. This CDR3 is CASSSRKTHRVGDTGELFF. CDR3 nucleotide sequence: TGTGCCAGCAGCTCTAGAAAGACGCACAGGGTAGGGGACACCGGGGAGCTGTTTTTT.